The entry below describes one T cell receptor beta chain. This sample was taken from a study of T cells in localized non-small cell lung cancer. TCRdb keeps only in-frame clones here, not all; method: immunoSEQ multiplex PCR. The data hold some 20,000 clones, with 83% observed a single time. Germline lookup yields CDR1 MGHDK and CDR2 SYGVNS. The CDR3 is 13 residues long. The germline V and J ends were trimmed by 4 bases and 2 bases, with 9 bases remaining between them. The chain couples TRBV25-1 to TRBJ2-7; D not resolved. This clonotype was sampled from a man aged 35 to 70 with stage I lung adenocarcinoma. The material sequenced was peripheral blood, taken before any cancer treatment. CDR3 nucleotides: TGTGCCAGCAGTGGGTCGGGTCCCTACGAGCAGTACTTC. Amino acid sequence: CASSGSGPYEQYF.